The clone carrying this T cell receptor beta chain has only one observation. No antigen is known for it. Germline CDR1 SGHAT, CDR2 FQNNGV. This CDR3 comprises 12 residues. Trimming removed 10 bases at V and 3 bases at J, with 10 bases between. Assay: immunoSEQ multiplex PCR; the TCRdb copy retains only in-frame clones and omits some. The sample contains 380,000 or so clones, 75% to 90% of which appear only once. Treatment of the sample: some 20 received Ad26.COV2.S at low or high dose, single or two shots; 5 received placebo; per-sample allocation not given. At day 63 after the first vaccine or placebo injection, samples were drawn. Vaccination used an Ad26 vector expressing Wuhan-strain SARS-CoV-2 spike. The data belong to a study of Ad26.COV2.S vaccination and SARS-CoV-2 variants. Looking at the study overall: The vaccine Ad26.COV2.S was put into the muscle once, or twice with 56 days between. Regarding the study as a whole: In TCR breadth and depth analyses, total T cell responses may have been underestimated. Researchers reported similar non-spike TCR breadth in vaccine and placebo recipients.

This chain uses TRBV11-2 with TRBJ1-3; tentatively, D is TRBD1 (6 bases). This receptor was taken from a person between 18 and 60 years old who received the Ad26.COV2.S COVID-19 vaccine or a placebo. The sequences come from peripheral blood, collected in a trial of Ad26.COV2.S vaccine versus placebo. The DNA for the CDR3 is TGTGCCACGCAGGGGTATGGAAACACCATATATTTT. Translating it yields CATQGYGNTIYF.